These 16 T cell receptor beta chains share one sample of origin, sequenced in a study of blood T cell repertoires in COVID-19. The assay was immunoSEQ multiplex PCR, and TCRdb's table has in-frame clones only and misses some. This table holds fewer than 300,000 clones, around 90% found once. The specimen sequenced was peripheral blood. All receptors come from a man in his late teens or twenties with active or convalescent COVID-19.

The chain couples TRBV15 to TRBJ1-1, with 9 bases lining up with TRBD1. Losses at the gene ends were 4 bases for V and 4 bases for J; bases not matched to a gene: 7. The CDR3 sequence is 15 residues long. Per the germline V gene, CDR1 is LNHNV and CDR2 is YYDKDF (reference sequence). The DNA of the CDR3 is TGTGCCACCAGCATCACAGGGGGCTTGATCACTGAAGCTTTCTTT. Translating it yields CATSITGGLITEAFF.

This clone was picked up one time. The J gene is TRBJ2-6, the V gene TRBV9; TRBD2 might be the D (6 bases). In germline, CDR1 is SGDLS, CDR2 YYNGEE. CDR3 length: 15 amino acids. The V and J ends lost 2 bases and 1 base respectively, with 7 bases between them. Written as DNA, the CDR3 is TGTGCCAGCAGCGTGAGCGGGTCTGGGGCCAACGTCCTGACTTTC. It is translated as CASSVSGSGANVLTF.

The genes are TRBV5-6 and TRBJ2-3; unclear D gene. The V gene's germline CDR1 is SGHDT and CDR2 YYEEEE. This CDR3 region has 15 residues. Trimming pared 4 bases from V and 0 bases from J, leaving 12 bases between. CDR3 nucleotides: TGTGCCAGCAGCCCCCGACTGGTTAGCACAGATACGCAGTATTTT. As protein: CASSPRLVSTDTQYF.

A few counts support this clone. The chain uses TRBV5-6 and TRBJ1-2; the D gene is possibly TRBD1 (6 bases). Trimming cost V 0 bases and J 6 bases, with 15 bases left between them. CDR1 is SGHDT, CDR2 YYEEEE, per germline. This CDR3 has 15 amino acids. The CDR3 loop is CASSLASGDRNGYTF. In nucleotides, the CDR3 is TGTGCCAGCAGCTTGGCGTCAGGGGATAGGAATGGCTACACCTTC.

The rearrangement joins TRBV7-2 to TRBJ2-1; TRBD1 matches at 11 bases. V lost 3 bases, J lost 4 bases, and 2 bases stayed unmatched. Per the germline V gene, CDR1 is SGHTA and CDR2 is FQGNSA. The CDR3 consists of 15 residues. In nucleotides, the CDR3 is TGTGCCAGCAGCTTTGGGACAGGGGGGTACAATGAGCAGTTCTTC. Translated: CASSFGTGGYNEQFF.

This chain joins TRBV7-6 and TRBJ2-3; 8 bases are a match to TRBD1. The length of the CDR3 is 17 residues. Germline trimming cut 5 bases from V and 1 base from J; bases unmatched to any gene: 11. Germline V gene data show CDR1 as SGHVS and CDR2 as FNYEAQ. The CDR3 spells CASSPRPGQGGTDTQYF. The CDR3 nucleotides are TGTGCCAGCAGCCCCAGACCCGGACAGGGAGGCACAGATACGCAGTATTTT.

The chain has TRBV21-1 and TRBJ2-7; no check of the table's D call, TRBD1, against the DNA was made. TRBV21-1 is tagged as a pseudogene. The CDR3 totals 16 residues. CDR3 sequence: CASSKHPRDSSYEQYF. As DNA, the CDR3 is TGTGCCAGCAGCAAGCACCCCCGGGACAGCTCCTACGAGCAGTACTTC.

This chain connects TRBV4-3 to TRBJ1-2, with 7 bases lining up with TRBD1. Trimming removed 4 bases from V and 8 bases from J; junction bases left unmatched: 10. The CDR3 spans 14 residues. Germline V gene data show CDR1 as LGHNA and CDR2 as YSLEER. The CDR3 is CASSPNRGTYGYTF. In DNA form, the CDR3 reads TGCGCCAGCAGCCCGAACAGGGGTACGTACGGCTACACCTTC.

This clone came up a few times. The chain uses TRBV3-1 (or the pseudogene TRBV3-2) and TRBJ1-1, with 8 bases aligning to TRBD1. Germline loops: CDR1 LGHDT, CDR2 YNNKEL (reference sequence). Unmatched junction bases numbered 8, after V lost 4 bases and J lost 4 bases. This CDR3 comprises 15 residues. DNA for the CDR3: TGTGCCAGCAGCCTTGGGACAGGAGGGTCCACTGAAGCTTTCTTT. It encodes CASSLGTGGSTEAFF.

The rearrangement uses TRBV4-1 and TRBJ1-1, with unresolved D. The V end lost 1 base, the J end lost 4 bases, and 10 bases lay between the germline ends. Germline values: CDR1 MGHRA, CDR2 YSYEKL. This CDR3 spans 14 amino acids. The CDR3 spells CASSQARVVTEAFF. The CDR3 DNA reads as TGCGCCAGCAGCCAAGCCCGGGTTGTCACTGAAGCTTTCTTT.

V is TRBV9 and J is TRBJ2-7; 9 bases map to TRBD2. The trim removed 1 base at V and 1 base at J, leaving 3 bases unmatched. Germline V gene sequence: CDR1 SGDLS, CDR2 YYNGEE. The CDR3 covers 15 residues. The chain's CDR3 is CASSVSGLASYEQYF. In DNA, the CDR3 is TGTGCCAGCAGCGTAAGTGGACTAGCGTCCTACGAGCAGTACTTC. Variable domain in full (rest from reference TRBV9 and TRBJ2-7): DSGVTQTPKHLITATGQRVTLRCSPRSGDLSVYWYQQSLDQGLQFLIQYYNGEERAKGNILERFSAQQFPDLHSELNLSSLELGDSALYFCASSVSGLASYEQYFGPGTRLTVT.

This sequence joins TRBV10-2 and TRBJ1-1, with D maybe TRBD1 (6 bases). This CDR3 contains 15 residues. Looked up from germline, CDR1 is WSHSY and CDR2 is SAAADI. The V and J ends lost 1 base and 0 bases respectively, with 9 bases between them. The DNA of the CDR3 is TGCGCCAGCAGTGAGTTTAGACAGGTGAACACTGAAGCTTTCTTT. Protein sequence: CASSEFRQVNTEAFF.

The sample holds one count of this clone. The chain employs TRBV6-4 and TRBJ2-3; TRBD1 matches 11 bases. The V gene end was trimmed by 6 bases and the J gene end by 6 bases; junction bases not matched to a gene: 11. Germline lookup yields CDR1 MRHNA and CDR2 SNTAGT. This CDR3 comprises 16 residues. The CDR3: CASREWTGGIIDTQYF. The CDR3 DNA is TGTGCCAGCAGAGAATGGACAGGGGGCATCATCGATACGCAGTATTTT.

The gene calls are TRBV7-9 and TRBJ2-2; a possible D gene is TRBD1 (5 bases). The CDR3 consists of 15 residues. Germline V gene data show CDR1 as SEHNR and CDR2 as FQNEAQ (reference sequence). Trimming stripped 4 bases from V and 0 bases from J, with 9 bases between. CDR3 nucleotides: TGTGCCAGCAGCTCCAAGGACACGAACACCGGGGAGCTGTTTTTT. Amino acids: CASSSKDTNTGELFF.

This clone has a single count. The CDR3 nucleotides read TGTGCCAGCTCAAGGGGCTCCGACGAAGCTTTCTTT. It is translated as CASSRGSDEAFF. The chain couples TRBV18 to TRBJ1-1, with a possible D match to TRBD1 (5 bases). The germline gives CDR1 KGHSH, CDR2 LQKENI. The CDR3 sequence is 12 residues long. The ends were cut back, 5 bases at V and 8 bases at J, with 12 bases in the middle.

The genes are TRBV9 and TRBJ1-2; D is perhaps TRBD1 (6 bases). In germline, CDR1 is SGDLS, CDR2 YYNGEE. V was pared by 3 bases and J by 5 bases, with 14 bases between. CDR3 length: 14 amino acids. CDR3 region: CASSGGGQLYGYTF. CDR3 DNA: TGTGCCAGCAGCGGCGGGGGACAACTTTATGGCTACACCTTC.